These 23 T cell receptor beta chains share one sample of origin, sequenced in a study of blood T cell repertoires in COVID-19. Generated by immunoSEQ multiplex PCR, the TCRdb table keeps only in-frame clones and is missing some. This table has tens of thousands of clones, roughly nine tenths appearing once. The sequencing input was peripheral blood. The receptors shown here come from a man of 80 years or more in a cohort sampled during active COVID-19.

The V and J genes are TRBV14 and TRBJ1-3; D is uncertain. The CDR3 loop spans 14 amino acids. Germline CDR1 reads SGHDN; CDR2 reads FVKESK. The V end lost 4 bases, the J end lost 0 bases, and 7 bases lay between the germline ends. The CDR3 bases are TGTGCCAGCAGCCGCGGGAACTCTGGAAACACCATATATTTT. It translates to CASSRGNSGNTIYF. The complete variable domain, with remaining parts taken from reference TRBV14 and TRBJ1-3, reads EAGVTQFPSHSVIEKGQTVTLRCDPISGHDNLYWYRRVMGKEIKFLLHFVKESKQDESGMPNNRFLAERTGGTYSTLKVQPAELEDSGVYFCASSRGNSGNTIYFGEGSWLTVV.

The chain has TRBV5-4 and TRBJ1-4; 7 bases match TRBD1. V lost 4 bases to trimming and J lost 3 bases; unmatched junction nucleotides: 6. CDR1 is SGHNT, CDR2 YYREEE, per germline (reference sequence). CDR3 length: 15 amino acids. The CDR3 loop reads CASSTDRESNEKLFF. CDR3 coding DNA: TGTGCCAGCAGCACAGACAGGGAATCTAATGAAAAACTGTTTTTT.

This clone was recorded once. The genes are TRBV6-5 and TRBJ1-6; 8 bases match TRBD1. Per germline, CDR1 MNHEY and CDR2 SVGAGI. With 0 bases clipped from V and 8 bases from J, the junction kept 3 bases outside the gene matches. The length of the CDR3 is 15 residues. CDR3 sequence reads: CASSYSDRVDSPLHF. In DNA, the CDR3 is TGTGCCAGCAGTTACTCGGACAGGGTAGATTCACCCCTCCACTTT.

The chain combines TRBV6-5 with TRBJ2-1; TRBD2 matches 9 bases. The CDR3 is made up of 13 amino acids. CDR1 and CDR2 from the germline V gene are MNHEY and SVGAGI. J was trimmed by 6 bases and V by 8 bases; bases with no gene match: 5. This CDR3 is CASEVRGGNEQFF. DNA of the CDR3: TGTGCCAGCGAGGTGCGGGGGGGCAATGAGCAGTTCTTC.

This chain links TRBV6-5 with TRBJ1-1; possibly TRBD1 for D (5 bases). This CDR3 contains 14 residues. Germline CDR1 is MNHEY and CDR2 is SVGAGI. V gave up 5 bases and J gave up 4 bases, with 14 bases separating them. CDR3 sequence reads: CASSPAGVVTEAFF. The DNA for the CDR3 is TGTGCCAGCAGTCCCGCGGGGGTGGTCACTGAAGCTTTCTTT.

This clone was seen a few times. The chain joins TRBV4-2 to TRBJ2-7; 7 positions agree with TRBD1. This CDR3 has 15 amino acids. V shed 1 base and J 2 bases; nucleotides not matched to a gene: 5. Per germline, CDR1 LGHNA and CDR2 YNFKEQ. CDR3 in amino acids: CASSQVGTAAYEQYF. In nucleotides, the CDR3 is TGTGCCAGCAGCCAAGTGGGGACAGCAGCCTACGAGCAGTACTTC.

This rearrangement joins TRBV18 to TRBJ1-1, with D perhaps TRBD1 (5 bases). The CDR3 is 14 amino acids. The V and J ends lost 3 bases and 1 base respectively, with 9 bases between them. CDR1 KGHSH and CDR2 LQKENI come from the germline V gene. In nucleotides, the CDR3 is TGTGCCAGCTCACCGGAAGGGGCGAACACTGAAGCTTTCTTT. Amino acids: CASSPEGANTEAFF.

CDR3 region: CASSYSYGGDNEQFF. In DNA form, the CDR3 reads TGTGCCAGCAGTTACTCGTACGGGGGGGACAATGAGCAGTTCTTC. The J gene is TRBJ2-1, the V gene TRBV6-6, with 8 bases matching TRBD2. CDR1 and CDR2 (germline): MNHNY, SVGAGI (reference sequence). J gave up 5 bases and V 0 bases, and 3 bases lay outside the gene matches. This CDR3 has 15 amino acids.

CDR3 DNA sequence: TGTGCCAGCAGCTTAGGACAGGATGATAATCAGCCCCAGCATTTT. It encodes CASSLGQDDNQPQHF. V gene TRBV7-9 combines with J gene TRBJ1-5; a possible D gene is TRBD1 (6 bases). Trimming took off 1 base at V and 4 bases at J, with 11 bases between the two ends. The CDR3 spans 15 residues. CDR1 and CDR2 from the germline V gene are SEHNR and FQNEAQ (reference sequence).

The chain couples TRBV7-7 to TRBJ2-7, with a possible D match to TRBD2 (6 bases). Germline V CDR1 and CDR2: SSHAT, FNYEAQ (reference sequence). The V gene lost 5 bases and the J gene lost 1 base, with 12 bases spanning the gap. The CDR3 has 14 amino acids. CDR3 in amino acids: CASSKGGGSYEQYF. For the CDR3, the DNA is TGTGCCAGCAGCAAAGGTGGGGGGTCCTACGAGCAGTACTTC. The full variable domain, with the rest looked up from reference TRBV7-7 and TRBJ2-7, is GAGVSQSPRYKVTKRGQDVTLRCDPISSHATLYWYQQALGQGPEFLTYFNYEAQPDKSGLPSDRFSAERPEGSISTLTIQRTEQRDSAMYRCASSKGGGSYEQYFGPGTRLTVT.

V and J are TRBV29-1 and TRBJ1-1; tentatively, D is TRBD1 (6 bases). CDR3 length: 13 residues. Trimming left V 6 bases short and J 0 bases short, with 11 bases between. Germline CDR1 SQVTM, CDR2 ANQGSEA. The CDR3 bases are TGCAGCGTGGGGGGGCGGTTGAACACTGAAGCTTTCTTT. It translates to CSVGGRLNTEAFF.

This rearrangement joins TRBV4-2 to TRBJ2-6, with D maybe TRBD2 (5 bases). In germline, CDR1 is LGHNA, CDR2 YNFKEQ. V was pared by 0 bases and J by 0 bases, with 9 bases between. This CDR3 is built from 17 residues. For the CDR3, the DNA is TGTGCCAGCAGCCAAGACCCGGGAAGCTCTGGGGCCAACGTCCTGACTTTC. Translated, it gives CASSQDPGSSGANVLTF.

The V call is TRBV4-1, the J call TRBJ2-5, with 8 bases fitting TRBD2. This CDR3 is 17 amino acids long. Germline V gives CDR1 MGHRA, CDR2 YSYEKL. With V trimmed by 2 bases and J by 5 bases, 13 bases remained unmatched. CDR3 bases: TGCGCCAGCAGCCAAAGGGGAATCCGGGGGGGTTGGGAGACCCAGTACTTC. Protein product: CASSQRGIRGGWETQYF.

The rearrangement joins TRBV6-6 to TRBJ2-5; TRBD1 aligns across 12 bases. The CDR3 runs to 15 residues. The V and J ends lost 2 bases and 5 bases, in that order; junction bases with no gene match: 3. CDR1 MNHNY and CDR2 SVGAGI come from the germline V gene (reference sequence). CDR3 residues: CASSYGDRGRETQYF. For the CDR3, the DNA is TGTGCCAGCAGTTACGGGGACAGGGGGCGCGAGACCCAGTACTTC.

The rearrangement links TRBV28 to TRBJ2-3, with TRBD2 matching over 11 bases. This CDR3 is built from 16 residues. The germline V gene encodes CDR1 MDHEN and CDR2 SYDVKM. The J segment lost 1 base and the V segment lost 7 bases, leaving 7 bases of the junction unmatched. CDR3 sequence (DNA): TGTGCCAGCAAACTTAGCGGGGGGGGTGGCACAGATACGCAGTATTTT. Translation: CASKLSGGGGTDTQYF.

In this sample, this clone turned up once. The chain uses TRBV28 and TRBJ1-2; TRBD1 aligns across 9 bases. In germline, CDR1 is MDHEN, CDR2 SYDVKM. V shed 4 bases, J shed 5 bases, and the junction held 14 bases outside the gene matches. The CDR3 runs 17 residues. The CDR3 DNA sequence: TGTGCCAGCAGTTCTCCCGGGACAGGGTTGTCTTCGTATGGCTACACCTTC. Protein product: CASSSPGTGLSSYGYTF.

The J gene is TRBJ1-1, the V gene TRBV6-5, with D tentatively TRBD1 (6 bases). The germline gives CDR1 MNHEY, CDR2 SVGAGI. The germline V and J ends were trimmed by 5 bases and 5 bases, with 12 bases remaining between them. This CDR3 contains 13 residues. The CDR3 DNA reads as TGTGCCAGCAGTCGAACAGGGAGAACTGAAGCTTTCTTT. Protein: CASSRTGRTEAFF.

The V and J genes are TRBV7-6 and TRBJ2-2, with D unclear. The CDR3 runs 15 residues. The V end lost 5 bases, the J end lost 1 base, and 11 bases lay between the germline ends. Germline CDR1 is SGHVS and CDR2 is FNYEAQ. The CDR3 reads CASSPHRQNTGELFF. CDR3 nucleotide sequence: TGTGCCAGCAGCCCCCACCGACAGAACACCGGGGAGCTGTTTTTT. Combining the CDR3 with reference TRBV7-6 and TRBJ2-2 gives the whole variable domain GAGVSQSPRYKVTKRGQDVALRCDPISGHVSLYWYRQALGQGPEFLTYFNYEAQQDKSGLPNDRFSAERPEGSISTLTIQRTEQRDSAMYRCASSPHRQNTGELFFGEGSRLTVL.

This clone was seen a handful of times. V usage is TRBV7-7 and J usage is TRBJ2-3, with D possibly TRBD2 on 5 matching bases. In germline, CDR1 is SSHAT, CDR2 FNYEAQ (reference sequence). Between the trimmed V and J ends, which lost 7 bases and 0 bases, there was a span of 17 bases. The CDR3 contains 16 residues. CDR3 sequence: CASTEVGSASTDTQYF. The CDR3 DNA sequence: TGTGCCAGCACCGAGGTAGGTAGCGCTAGCACAGATACGCAGTATTTT.

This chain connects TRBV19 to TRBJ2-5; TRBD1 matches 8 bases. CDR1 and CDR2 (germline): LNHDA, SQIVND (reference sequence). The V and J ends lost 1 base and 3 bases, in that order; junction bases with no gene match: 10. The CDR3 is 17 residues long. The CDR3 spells CASSIGRRQGRKETQYF. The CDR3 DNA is TGTGCCAGTAGTATAGGTCGGCGACAGGGGAGGAAAGAGACCCAGTACTTC. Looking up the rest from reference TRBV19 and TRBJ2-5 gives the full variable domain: DGGITQSPKYLFRKEGQNVTLSCEQNLNHDAMYWYRQDPGQGLRLIYYSQIVNDFQKGDIAEGYSVSREKKESFPLTVTSAQKNPTAFYLCASSIGRRQGRKETQYFGPGTRLLVL.

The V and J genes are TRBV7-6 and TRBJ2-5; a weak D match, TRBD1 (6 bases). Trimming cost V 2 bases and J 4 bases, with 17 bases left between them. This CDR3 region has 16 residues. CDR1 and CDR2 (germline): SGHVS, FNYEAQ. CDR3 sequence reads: CASSLSGTRHRETQYF. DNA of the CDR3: TGTGCCAGCAGCTTATCCGGGACACGCCATCGAGAGACCCAGTACTTC.

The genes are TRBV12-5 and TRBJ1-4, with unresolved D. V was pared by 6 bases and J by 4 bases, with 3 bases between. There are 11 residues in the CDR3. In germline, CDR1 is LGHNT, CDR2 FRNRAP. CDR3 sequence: CASGFNEKLFF. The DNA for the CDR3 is TGTGCTAGTGGCTTTAATGAAAAACTGTTTTTT.

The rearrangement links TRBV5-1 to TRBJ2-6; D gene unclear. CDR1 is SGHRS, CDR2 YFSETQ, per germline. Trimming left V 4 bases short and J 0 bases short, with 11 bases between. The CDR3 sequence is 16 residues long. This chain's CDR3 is CASSQTSNSGANVLTF. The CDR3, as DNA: TGCGCCAGCAGCCAAACAAGTAACTCTGGGGCCAACGTCCTGACTTTC.